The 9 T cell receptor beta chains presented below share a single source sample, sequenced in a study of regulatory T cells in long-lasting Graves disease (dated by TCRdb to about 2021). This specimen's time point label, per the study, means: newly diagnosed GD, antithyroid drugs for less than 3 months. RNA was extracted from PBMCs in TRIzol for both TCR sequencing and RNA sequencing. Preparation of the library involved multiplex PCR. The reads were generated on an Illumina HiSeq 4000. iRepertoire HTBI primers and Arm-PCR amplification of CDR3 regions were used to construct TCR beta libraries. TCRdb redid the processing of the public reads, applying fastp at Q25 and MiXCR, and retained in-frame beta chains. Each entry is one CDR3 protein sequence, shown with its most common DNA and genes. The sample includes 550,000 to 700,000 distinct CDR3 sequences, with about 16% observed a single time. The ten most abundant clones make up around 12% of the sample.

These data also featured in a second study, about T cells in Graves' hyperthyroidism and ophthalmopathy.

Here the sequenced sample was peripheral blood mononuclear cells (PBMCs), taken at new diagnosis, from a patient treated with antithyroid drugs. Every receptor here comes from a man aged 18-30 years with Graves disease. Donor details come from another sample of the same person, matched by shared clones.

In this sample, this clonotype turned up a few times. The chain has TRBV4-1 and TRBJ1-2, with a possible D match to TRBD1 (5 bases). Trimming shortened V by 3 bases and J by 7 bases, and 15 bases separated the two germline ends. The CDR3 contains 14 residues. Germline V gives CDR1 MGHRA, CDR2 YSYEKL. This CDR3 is CASSQTIGVPGYTF. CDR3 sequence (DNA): TGCGCCAGCAGCCAGACAATAGGGGTGCCTGGCTACACCTTC.

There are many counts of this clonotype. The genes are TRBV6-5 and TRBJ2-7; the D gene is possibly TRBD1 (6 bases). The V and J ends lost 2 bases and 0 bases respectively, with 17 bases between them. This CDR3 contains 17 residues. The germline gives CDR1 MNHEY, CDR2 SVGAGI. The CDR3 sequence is CASSYAGATGNSYEQYF. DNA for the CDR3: TGTGCCAGCAGTTACGCGGGCGCGACAGGCAACTCCTACGAGCAGTACTTC.

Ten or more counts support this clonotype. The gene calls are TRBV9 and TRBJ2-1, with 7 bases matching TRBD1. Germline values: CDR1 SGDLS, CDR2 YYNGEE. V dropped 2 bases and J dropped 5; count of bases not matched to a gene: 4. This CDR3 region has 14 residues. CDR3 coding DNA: TGTGCCAGCAGCGTCCGGGACAGAAACAATGAGCAGTTCTTC. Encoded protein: CASSVRDRNNEQFF.

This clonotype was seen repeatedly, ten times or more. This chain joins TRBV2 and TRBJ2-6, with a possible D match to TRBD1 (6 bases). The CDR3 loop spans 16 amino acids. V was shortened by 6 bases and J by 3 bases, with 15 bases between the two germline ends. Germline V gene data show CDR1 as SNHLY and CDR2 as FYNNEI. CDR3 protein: CASRRPRGSGANVLTF. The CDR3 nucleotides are TGTGCCAGCAGGAGACCCAGGGGAAGTGGGGCCAACGTCCTGACTTTC.

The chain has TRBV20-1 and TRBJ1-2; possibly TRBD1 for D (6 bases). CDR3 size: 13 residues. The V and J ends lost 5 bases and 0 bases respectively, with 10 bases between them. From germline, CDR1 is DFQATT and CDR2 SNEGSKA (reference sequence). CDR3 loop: CSARQGPNYGYTF. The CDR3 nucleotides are TGCAGTGCTCGCCAGGGGCCTAACTATGGCTACACCTTC.

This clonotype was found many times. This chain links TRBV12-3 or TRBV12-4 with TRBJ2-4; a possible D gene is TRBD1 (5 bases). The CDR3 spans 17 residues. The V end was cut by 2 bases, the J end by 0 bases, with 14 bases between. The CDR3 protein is CASSLLWGDEAKNIQYF. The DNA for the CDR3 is TGTGCCAGCAGTTTACTTTGGGGCGACGAAGCCAAAAACATTCAGTACTTC.

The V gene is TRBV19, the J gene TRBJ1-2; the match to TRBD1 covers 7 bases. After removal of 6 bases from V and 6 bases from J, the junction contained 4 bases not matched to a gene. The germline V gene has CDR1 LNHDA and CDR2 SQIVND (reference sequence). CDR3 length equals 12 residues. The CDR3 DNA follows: TGTGCCAGTAGGAACAGGGGAGATGGCTACACCTTC. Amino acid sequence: CASRNRGDGYTF.

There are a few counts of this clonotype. The CDR3, as DNA: TGCGCCAGCAGCTTGGGAATGCAGGCGGGCGAGCAGTACTTC. This sequence encodes CASSLGMQAGEQYF. The J gene is TRBJ2-7, the V gene TRBV5-1, with a possible D match to TRBD2 (5 bases). Per the germline V gene, CDR1 is SGHRS and CDR2 is YFSETQ. The CDR3 runs 14 residues. V shed 0 bases and J shed 6 bases, with 13 bases lying between them.

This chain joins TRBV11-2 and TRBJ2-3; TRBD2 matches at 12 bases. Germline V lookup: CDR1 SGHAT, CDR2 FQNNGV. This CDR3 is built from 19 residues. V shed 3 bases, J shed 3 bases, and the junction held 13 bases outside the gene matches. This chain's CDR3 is CASSLRGQTSGRGTDTQYF. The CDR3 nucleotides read TGTGCCAGCAGCTTGAGAGGGCAGACTAGCGGGAGAGGTACAGATACGCAGTATTTT.